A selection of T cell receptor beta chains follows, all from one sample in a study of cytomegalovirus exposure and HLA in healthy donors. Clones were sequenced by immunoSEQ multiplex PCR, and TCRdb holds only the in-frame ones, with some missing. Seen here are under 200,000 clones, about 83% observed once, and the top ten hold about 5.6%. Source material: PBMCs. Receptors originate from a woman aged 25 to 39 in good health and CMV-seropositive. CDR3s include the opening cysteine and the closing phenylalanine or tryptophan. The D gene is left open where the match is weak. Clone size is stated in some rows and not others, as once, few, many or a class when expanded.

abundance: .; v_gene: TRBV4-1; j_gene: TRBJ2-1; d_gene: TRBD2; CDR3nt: TGCGCCAGCAGCCAAGTGGATATGGGACTAAGGGGATTCAATGAGCAGTTCTTC; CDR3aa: CASSQVDMGLRGFNEQFF
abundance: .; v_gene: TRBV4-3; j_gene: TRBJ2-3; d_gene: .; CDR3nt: TGCGCCAGCAGCCAAGAAGGCGGGACCTCAGATACGCAGTATTTT; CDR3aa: CASSQEGGTSDTQYF
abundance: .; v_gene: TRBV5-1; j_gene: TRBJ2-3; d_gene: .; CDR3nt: TGCGCCAGCAGCTTGGTCAAGGGGGGCACAGATACGCAGTATTTT; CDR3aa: CASSLVKGGTDTQYF
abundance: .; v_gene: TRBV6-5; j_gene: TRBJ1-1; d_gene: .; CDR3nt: TGTGCCAGCAGTATAGGCGGCAGGGCGAGGACTGAAGCTTTCTTT; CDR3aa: CASSIGGRARTEAFF
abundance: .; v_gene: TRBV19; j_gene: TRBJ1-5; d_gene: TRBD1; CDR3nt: TGTGCCACGGCCGTATCGGGACAGGGAAGTCAGCCCCAGCATTTT; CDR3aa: CATAVSGQGSQPQHF
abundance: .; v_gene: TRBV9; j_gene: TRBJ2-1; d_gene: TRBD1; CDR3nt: TGTGCCAGCAGCCCCATAGGACAGGGAGGTTCCTACAATGAGCAGTTCTTC; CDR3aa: CASSPIGQGGSYNEQFF
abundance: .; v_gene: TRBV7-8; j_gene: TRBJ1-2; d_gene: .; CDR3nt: TGTGCCAGCAGCTTAACACGTTTGAAACGACAGGACTATGGCTACACCTTC; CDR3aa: CASSLTRLKRQDYGYTF
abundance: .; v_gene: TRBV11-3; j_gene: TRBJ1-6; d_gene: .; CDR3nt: TGTGCCAGCAGCTTAGACCTGAGTTCACCCCTCCACTTT; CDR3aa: CASSLDLSSPLHF
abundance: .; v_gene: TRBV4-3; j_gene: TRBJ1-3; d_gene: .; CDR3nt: TGCGCCAGCAGCCAAGGTACAGGGAGAGGAAACACCATATATTTT; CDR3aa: CASSQGTGRGNTIYF
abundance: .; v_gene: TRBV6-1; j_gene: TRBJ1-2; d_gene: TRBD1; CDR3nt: TGTGCCAGCAGTGAAGGGGGACAGGGACCTCGCTATGGCTACACCTTC; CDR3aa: CASSEGGQGPRYGYTF
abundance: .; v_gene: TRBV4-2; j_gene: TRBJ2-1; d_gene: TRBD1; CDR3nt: TGTGCCAGCAGCCAACCGGGACAGGGGAGTAATGAGCAGTTCTTC; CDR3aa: CASSQPGQGSNEQFF
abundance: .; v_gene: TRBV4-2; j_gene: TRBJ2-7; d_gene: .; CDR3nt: TGTGCCAGCAGCCCCACAGGAGGGAGCTACGAGCAGTACTTC; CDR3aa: CASSPTGGSYEQYF
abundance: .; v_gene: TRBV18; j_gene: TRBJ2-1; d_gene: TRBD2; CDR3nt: TGTGCCAGCTCACTGCTAGCGGGAGTTTCCTACAATGAGCAGTTCTTC; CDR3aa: CASSLLAGVSYNEQFF
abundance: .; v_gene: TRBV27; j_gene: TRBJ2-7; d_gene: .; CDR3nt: TGTGCCAGCAGTTTTAGCGGATACTACGAGCAGTACTTC; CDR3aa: CASSFSGYYEQYF
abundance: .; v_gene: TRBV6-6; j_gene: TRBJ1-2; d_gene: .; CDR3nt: TGTGCCAGCAGTCCACAGGAACTACAAGGCTACACCTTC; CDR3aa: CASSPQELQGYTF
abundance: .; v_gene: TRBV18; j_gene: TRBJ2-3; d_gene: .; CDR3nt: TGTGCCAGCTCACCCGAGGGCTTCGGGGATACGCAGTATTTT; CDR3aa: CASSPEGFGDTQYF
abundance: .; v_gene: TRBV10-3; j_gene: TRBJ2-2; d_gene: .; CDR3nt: TGTGCCATCAGTGAGTGGGCAGATACCGGGGAGCTGTTTTTT; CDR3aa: CAISEWADTGELFF
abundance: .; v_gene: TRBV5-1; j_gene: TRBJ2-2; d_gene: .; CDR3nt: TGCGCCAGCAGTACGGACTCGAACACCGGGGAGCTGTTTTTT; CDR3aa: CASSTDSNTGELFF
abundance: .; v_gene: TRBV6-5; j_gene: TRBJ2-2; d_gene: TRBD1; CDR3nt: TGTGCCAGCAGTTCCCGGGACAGGGCCCGCGCCGGGGAGCTGTTTTTT; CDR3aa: CASSSRDRARAGELFF
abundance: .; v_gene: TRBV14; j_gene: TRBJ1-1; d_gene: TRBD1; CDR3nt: TGTGCCAGCAGCCAAATCAGGGGGTCTGAAGCTTTCTTT; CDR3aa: CASSQIRGSEAFF
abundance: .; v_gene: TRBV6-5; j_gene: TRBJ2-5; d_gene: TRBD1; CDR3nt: TGTGCCAGCAGTTACCGGGACAGGGGTTATGTCCAGTACTTC; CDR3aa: CASSYRDRGYVQYF
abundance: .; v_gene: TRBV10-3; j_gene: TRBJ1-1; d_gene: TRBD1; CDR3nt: TGTGCCATCAGGGGGACAGGGGGTATGAACACTGAAGCTTTCTTT; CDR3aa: CAIRGTGGMNTEAFF
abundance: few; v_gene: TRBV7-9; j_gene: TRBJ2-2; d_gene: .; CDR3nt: TGTGCCAGGGGGCGGAGAGCGAACACCGGGGAGCTGTTTTTT; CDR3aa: CARGRRANTGELFF
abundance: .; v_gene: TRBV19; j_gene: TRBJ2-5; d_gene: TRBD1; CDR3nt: TGTGCCAGTAGTACGACAGGGTTTGAAGAGACCCAGTACTTC; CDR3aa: CASSTTGFEETQYF
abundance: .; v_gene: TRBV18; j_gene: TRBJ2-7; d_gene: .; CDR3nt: TGTGCCAGCTCACCGTCGGGATCCTACGAGCAGTACTTC; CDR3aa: CASSPSGSYEQYF
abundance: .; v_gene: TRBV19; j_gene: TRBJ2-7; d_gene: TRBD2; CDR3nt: TGTGCCAGTAGTACCACACCGGGGAGGGAAGAAAGACCCTACGAGCAGTACTTC; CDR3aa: CASSTTPGREERPYEQYF
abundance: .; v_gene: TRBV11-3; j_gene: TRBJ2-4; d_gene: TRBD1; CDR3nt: TGTGCCAGCAGCGCAACCGGGACAGGGAAAAACATTCAGTACTTC; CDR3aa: CASSATGTGKNIQYF